This T cell receptor beta chain was recovered during a study of T cells after yellow fever vaccination. A single record per CDR3 protein comes from TCRdb applying MiXCR to the 5' RACE reads. This table holds around 360,000 distinct CDR3 sequences, 11% found once. Study conclusions and caveats: A weaker but faster secondary response was observed, peaking on day 5 versus 15. Post-booster reappearance was seen for most primary-vaccination clones (about 96% CD4, around 91% CD8). The presence of abundant clonotypes contaminating from the bulk population was possible in FACS-sorted repertoires.

The CDR3 has 14 amino acids. Germline V gene data show CDR1 as DFQATT and CDR2 as SNEGSKA (reference sequence). V lost 0 bases to trimming and J lost 1 base, with 7 bases between them. This clonotype was observed a few times. Its antigen is as yet unknown. This receptor was obtained from a man between 18 and 29 years old who received the YFV17D yellow fever vaccine. The chain couples TRBV20-1 to TRBJ2-1, with D possibly matching TRBD2 (5 bases). The specimen comprised PBMCs, sampled on the day of the first yellow fever vaccination. CDR3 loop: CSAREEDSYNEQFF. Written as DNA, the CDR3 is TGCAGTGCTAGAGAGGAGGATTCCTACAATGAGCAGTTCTTC.